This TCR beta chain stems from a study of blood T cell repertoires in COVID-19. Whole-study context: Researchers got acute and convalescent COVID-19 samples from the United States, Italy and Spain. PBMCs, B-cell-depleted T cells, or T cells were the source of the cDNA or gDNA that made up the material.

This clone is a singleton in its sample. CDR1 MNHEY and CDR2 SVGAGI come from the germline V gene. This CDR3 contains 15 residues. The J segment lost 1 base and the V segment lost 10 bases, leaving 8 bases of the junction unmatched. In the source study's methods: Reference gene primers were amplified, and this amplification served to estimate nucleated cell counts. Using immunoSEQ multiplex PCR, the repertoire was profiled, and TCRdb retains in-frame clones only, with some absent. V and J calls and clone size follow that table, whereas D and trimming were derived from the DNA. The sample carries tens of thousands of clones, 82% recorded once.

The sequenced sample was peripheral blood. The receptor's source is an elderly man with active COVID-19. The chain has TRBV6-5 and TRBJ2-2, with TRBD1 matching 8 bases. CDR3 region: CATKTGTGNTGELFF. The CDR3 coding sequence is TGTGCCACCAAGACCGGGACAGGGAACACCGGGGAGCTGTTTTTT.